The rows below give T cell receptor beta chains drawn from one sample of a study of blood T cell repertoires in COVID-19. The data were produced by immunoSEQ multiplex PCR, yet TCRdb's version contains in-frame clones alone and is incomplete. The table shows some 300,000 clones, with approximately 86% occurring only once. Sequencing input: PBMCs or T cells enriched from blood (not recorded which). The receptor set was obtained from a woman aged 30 to 39 who had recovered from COVID-19. The CDR3 runs from the conserved cysteine through the conserved F or W. The D gene is left open where the match is weak.

j_call v_call cdr3_length d_call cdr3_nt cdr3_aa
TRBJ1-1 TRBV10-3 14 TRBD1 TGTGCCATCAGTGACGGACAGGGGACATCTAGAGCTTTCTTT CAISDGQGTSRAFF
TRBJ2-7 TRBV2 12 NA TGTGCCAGCAGGAGGAGAATCTACGAGCAGTACTTC CASRRRIYEQYF
TRBJ2-4 TRBV16 14 NA TGTGCCAGCACCCCATGGGAGAGGGCTAACATTCAGTACTTC CASTPWERANIQYF
TRBJ2-5 TRBV5-5 16 NA TGTGCCAGCAGCCCCGGTAGGCGGGGAGAACAAGAGACCCAGTACTTC CASSPGRRGEQETQYF
TRBJ1-1 TRBV12-3/TRBV12-4 12 TRBD1 TGTGCCAGCAGGACAGGGGGCACTGAAGCTTTCTTT CASRTGGTEAFF
TRBJ2-7 TRBV5-1 16 TRBD2 TGCGCCAGCAGCTTTGGCGCGCGGGGGTCTCCCTACGAGCAGTACTTC CASSFGARGSPYEQYF
TRBJ2-7 TRBV28 12 NA TGTGCCAGCGCCGACAGACCTTACGAGCAGTACTTC CASADRPYEQYF
TRBJ1-4 TRBV6-1 16 NA TGTGCCAGCAGTGAAGCGTTGGGCAGGGGAAATGAAAAACTGTTTTTT CASSEALGRGNEKLFF
TRBJ1-5 TRBV7-8 17 NA TGTGCCAGCAGCTTAGGGACAGCCAAGTATAGCAATCAGCCCCAGCATTTT CASSLGTAKYSNQPQHF
TRBJ2-5 TRBV7-3 14 TRBD1 TGTGCCAGCAGCCGTACCGGACAGGGAGAGACCCAGTACTTC CASSRTGQGETQYF
TRBJ2-3 TRBV28 16 TRBD2 TGTGCCAGCAGTTTGCCTAGCGGGTCCAGCACAGATACGCAGTATTTT CASSLPSGSSTDTQYF
TRBJ1-1 TRBV10-3 13 NA TGTGCCATCAAGACAGACCCATTATCTGAAGCTTTCTTT CAIKTDPLSEAFF
TRBJ1-5 TRBV5-1 15 NA TGCGCCAGCAGAGCAGGGGTGGGTAGCAATCAGCCCCAGCATTTT CASRAGVGSNQPQHF
TRBJ1-2 TRBV19 18 NA TGTGCCAGCCGGAGACGGACAGCGGCCAAATTAAGTAACTATGGCTACACCTTC CASRRRTAAKLSNYGYTF
TRBJ1-5 TRBV6-5 14 TRBD1 TGTGCCAGCCACCTAGGACAGGGCTATCAGCCCCAGCATTTT CASHLGQGYQPQHF
TRBJ2-2 TRBV29-1 14 TRBD2 TGCAGCGTGGGGACTAGCGGGAGTTCCGGGGAGCTGTTTTTT CSVGTSGSSGELFF
TRBJ2-2 TRBV28 15 NA TGTGCCAGCAGTTTAGATGTCGGGGTGCCCGGGGAGCTGTTTTTT CASSLDVGVPGELFF
TRBJ1-3 TRBV28 12 NA TGTGCCAGCAGTTTCGTTGGAAACACCATATATTTT CASSFVGNTIYF
TRBJ2-3 TRBV4-1 20 TRBD2 TGCGCCAGCAGCCAAGACGCGGGGGGTAGCGGGAGGGTATGGAGCGATACGCAGTATTTT CASSQDAGGSGRVWSDTQYF
TRBJ2-5 TRBV5-1 13 NA TGCGCCAGCAGCCCACAGGGTTCCACGGGCCAGTACTTC CASSPQGSTGQYF
TRBJ2-7 TRBV11-2 12 NA TGTGCCAGCAGCTTAGGTCCCCCGCCGGGGTACTTC CASSLGPPPGYF
TRBJ2-1 TRBV7-8 16 TRBD2 TGTGCCAGCAGTGTACCGCGGGGGGGCTCCTACAATGAGCAGTTCTTC CASSVPRGGSYNEQFF
TRBJ1-1 TRBV10-3 13 NA TGTGCCATCAGTAACCTCGGGTTTACTGAAGCTTTCTTT CAISNLGFTEAFF
TRBJ2-3 TRBV5-4 13 NA TGTGCCAGCAGCTTGACTAGCACAGATACGCAGTATTTT CASSLTSTDTQYF
TRBJ2-7 TRBV27 16 TRBD1 TGTGCCAGCTCTATTGTGGGACAGGGGACCACCTACGAGCAGTACTTC CASSIVGQGTTYEQYF
TRBJ2-1 TRBV5-1 17 NA TGCGCCAGCAGCTTGTGGAGGGACGCTACTAACACCAATGAGCAGTTCTTC CASSLWRDATNTNEQFF